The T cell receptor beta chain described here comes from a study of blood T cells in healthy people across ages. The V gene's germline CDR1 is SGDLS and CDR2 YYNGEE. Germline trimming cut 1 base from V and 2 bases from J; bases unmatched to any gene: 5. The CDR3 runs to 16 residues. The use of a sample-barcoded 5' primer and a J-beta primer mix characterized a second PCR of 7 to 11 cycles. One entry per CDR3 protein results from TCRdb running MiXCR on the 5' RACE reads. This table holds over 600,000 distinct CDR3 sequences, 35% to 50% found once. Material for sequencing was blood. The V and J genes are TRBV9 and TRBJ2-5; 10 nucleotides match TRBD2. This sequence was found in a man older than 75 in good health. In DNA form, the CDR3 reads TGTGCCAGCAGCGTAAGAAGCGGGAGGGAGCAAGAGACCCAGTACTTC. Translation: CASSVRSGREQETQYF.